This is a list of T cell receptor beta chains from one sample in a study of T cell clones after liver transplantation. Generated by immunoSEQ multiplex PCR, the TCRdb table keeps only in-frame clones and is missing some. The sample lists fewer than 80,000 clones, 80% to 90% seen once, with over 2% in the top ten. The material was CD4+ T cells from blood, obtained about 50 months after liver transplant. These TCRs come from a human patient who received a liver transplant. The graft donor may have given rise to some T cells. CDR3s include the opening cysteine and the closing phenylalanine or tryptophan. A D gene is named only where the DNA matches it firmly. The size of a clone is reported for some rows only, either as once, few or many, or as a class for expanded clones.

V gene: TRBV5-1
D gene: TRBD2
J gene: TRBJ2-1
clone size: once
CDR3 DNA: TGCGCCAGCAGCTTGGGGCTAGCGGGAGAACGGCAGTTCTTC
CDR3 protein: CASSLGLAGERQFF

V gene: TRBV5-1
D gene: NA
J gene: TRBJ2-7
clone size: NA
CDR3 DNA: TGCGCCAGCAGCTCGGGACTCCCAGGGAGGGAGCAGTACTTC
CDR3 protein: CASSSGLPGREQYF

V gene: TRBV5-6
D gene: TRBD2
J gene: TRBJ2-2
clone size: NA
CDR3 DNA: TGTGCCAGCAGCGGGGGACTATTCACCGGGGAGCTGTTTTTT
CDR3 protein: CASSGGLFTGELFF

V gene: TRBV7-2
D gene: NA
J gene: TRBJ2-5
clone size: once
CDR3 DNA: TGTGCCAGCAGCTCCAGACTGATCCAAGAGACCCAGTACTTC
CDR3 protein: CASSSRLIQETQYF

V gene: TRBV2
D gene: NA
J gene: TRBJ2-7
clone size: NA
CDR3 DNA: TGTGCCAGCAGTGTTGGGATAACTAGCTCCTACGAGCAGTACTTC
CDR3 protein: CASSVGITSSYEQYF

V gene: TRBV6-6
D gene: NA
J gene: TRBJ2-3
clone size: NA
CDR3 DNA: TGTGCCAGCAGTTACGGGGGCACAGATACGCAGTATTTT
CDR3 protein: CASSYGGTDTQYF

V gene: TRBV19
D gene: NA
J gene: TRBJ1-5
clone size: NA
CDR3 DNA: TGTGCCAGTAGTCCCTGGGGCGGGGAGCGGGATCAGCCCCAGCATTTT
CDR3 protein: CASSPWGGERDQPQHF

V gene: TRBV19
D gene: NA
J gene: TRBJ1-5
clone size: NA
CDR3 DNA: TGTGCCAGTAGTATATACGGGGGGGGTCAGCCCCAGCATTTT
CDR3 protein: CASSIYGGGQPQHF

V gene: TRBV7-6
D gene: NA
J gene: TRBJ2-5
clone size: NA
CDR3 DNA: TGTGCCAGCAGCCCGATGTCACAAGAGACCCAGTACTTC
CDR3 protein: CASSPMSQETQYF

V gene: TRBV7-9
D gene: NA
J gene: TRBJ2-7
clone size: NA
CDR3 DNA: TGTGCCAGCAGCTTACGAGGGTTGGACGAGCAGTACTTC
CDR3 protein: CASSLRGLDEQYF

V gene: TRBV5-1
D gene: NA
J gene: TRBJ2-7
clone size: NA
CDR3 DNA: TGCGCCAGCAGCTTGGGAGGGGCAGGCTCCTACGAGCAGTACTTC
CDR3 protein: CASSLGGAGSYEQYF

V gene: TRBV7-2
D gene: NA
J gene: TRBJ2-7
clone size: few
CDR3 DNA: TGTGCCAGCAACCTGAGGGGTTACGAGCAGTACTTC
CDR3 protein: CASNLRGYEQYF

V gene: TRBV19
D gene: TRBD2
J gene: TRBJ2-3
clone size: NA
CDR3 DNA: TGTGCCAGTAGTATAGGCTCGGCGGGAGAAAAAGATACGCAGTATTTT
CDR3 protein: CASSIGSAGEKDTQYF

V gene: TRBV19
D gene: NA
J gene: TRBJ1-2
clone size: NA
CDR3 DNA: TGTGCCAGTAGTATAGTCGAAAACTATGGCTACACCTTC
CDR3 protein: CASSIVENYGYTF

V gene: TRBV28
D gene: TRBD2
J gene: TRBJ2-1
clone size: NA
CDR3 DNA: TGTGCCAGCAGTTTTCGGGGGGTCTCCTACAATGAGCAGTTCTTC
CDR3 protein: CASSFRGVSYNEQFF

V gene: TRBV9
D gene: NA
J gene: TRBJ2-5
clone size: NA
CDR3 DNA: TGTGCCAGCCTTCCTCCGAGGGGGAGGGAGACCCAGTACTTC
CDR3 protein: CASLPPRGRETQYF

V gene: TRBV7-2
D gene: NA
J gene: TRBJ1-1
clone size: NA
CDR3 DNA: TGTGCCAGCAGCGGCAGGGGTAACGGGGATGAAGCTTTCTTT
CDR3 protein: CASSGRGNGDEAFF

V gene: TRBV27
D gene: NA
J gene: TRBJ1-2
clone size: NA
CDR3 DNA: TGTGCCAGCAGTTTAGTTGGGGGCGCAGATGGCTACACCTTC
CDR3 protein: CASSLVGGADGYTF

V gene: TRBV9
D gene: NA
J gene: TRBJ2-2
clone size: NA
CDR3 DNA: TGTGCCAGCAGCGTAGCAACAGGCGTAAACGGGGAGCTGTTTTTT
CDR3 protein: CASSVATGVNGELFF

V gene: TRBV29-1
D gene: NA
J gene: TRBJ2-7
clone size: few
CDR3 DNA: TGCAGCGTTGAGTCCTCGATAATGGGAATAAGAGAGCAGTACTTC
CDR3 protein: CSVESSIMGIREQYF

V gene: TRBV5-1
D gene: TRBD2
J gene: TRBJ2-2
clone size: NA
CDR3 DNA: TGCGCCAGCAGCTTGGTTCAGCGGGGGGCGCACACCGGGGAGCTGTTTTTT
CDR3 protein: CASSLVQRGAHTGELFF

V gene: TRBV5-1
D gene: TRBD2
J gene: TRBJ2-1
clone size: NA
CDR3 DNA: TGCGCCAGCAGCTTGGCTCCGGGACTAGCGGGCAATGAGCAGTTCTTC
CDR3 protein: CASSLAPGLAGNEQFF

V gene: TRBV27
D gene: NA
J gene: TRBJ1-4
clone size: NA
CDR3 DNA: TGTGCCAGCAATTCAACGGGGGACGAACGGGAAAAACTGTTTTTT
CDR3 protein: CASNSTGDEREKLFF

V gene: TRBV5-1
D gene: TRBD1
J gene: TRBJ1-2
clone size: NA
CDR3 DNA: TGCGCCAGCAGCTTGGTTAGTGGACAGGGCTATGGCTACACCTTC
CDR3 protein: CASSLVSGQGYGYTF

V gene: TRBV7-8
D gene: TRBD1
J gene: TRBJ2-3
clone size: NA
CDR3 DNA: TGTGCCAGCAGCTTATGGGACAGGGAAACAGATACGCAGTATTTT
CDR3 protein: CASSLWDRETDTQYF

V gene: TRBV27
D gene: NA
J gene: TRBJ1-1
clone size: NA
CDR3 DNA: TGTGCCAGCAGCTCCTTGTCACGAAACACTGAAGCTTTCTTT
CDR3 protein: CASSSLSRNTEAFF

V gene: TRBV7-2
D gene: NA
J gene: TRBJ1-2
clone size: NA
CDR3 DNA: TGTGCCAGCAGCCTGAATGGAGTTAACTATGGCTACACCTTC
CDR3 protein: CASSLNGVNYGYTF

V gene: TRBV7-2
D gene: NA
J gene: TRBJ2-7
clone size: NA
CDR3 DNA: TGTGCCAGCAGCTTAGGAGGGAGTAACTACGAGCAGTACTTC
CDR3 protein: CASSLGGSNYEQYF

V gene: TRBV19
D gene: TRBD1
J gene: TRBJ1-2
clone size: NA
CDR3 DNA: TGTGCCAGTAGTGGGACAGCCTCGGAAGGCTACACCTTC
CDR3 protein: CASSGTASEGYTF

V gene: TRBV27
D gene: NA
J gene: TRBJ1-2
clone size: NA
CDR3 DNA: TGTGCCAGCAGTCTATCCGGGGCCGCTTTCAGACGCTATGGCTACACCTTC
CDR3 protein: CASSLSGAAFRRYGYTF

V gene: TRBV21-1
D gene: NA
J gene: TRBJ2-7
clone size: NA
CDR3 DNA: TGTGCCAGCCCAAAAAAGGTCCCGAAGGCCGAGCAGTACTTC
CDR3 protein: CASPKKVPKAEQYF

V gene: TRBV5-4
D gene: TRBD1
J gene: TRBJ2-5
clone size: NA
CDR3 DNA: TGCGCCAGCAGCCAAAGACAGGGGTTGGAGACCCAGTACTTC
CDR3 protein: CASSQRQGLETQYF

V gene: TRBV30
D gene: NA
J gene: TRBJ1-2
clone size: NA
CDR3 DNA: TGTGCCTGGAGTGTACGGAACAGGGTCACTAACTATGGCTACACCTTC
CDR3 protein: CAWSVRNRVTNYGYTF

V gene: TRBV29-1
D gene: NA
J gene: TRBJ1-1
clone size: NA
CDR3 DNA: TGCAGCGTTGATGGTGGGGGCGGGAAAGCTTTCTTT
CDR3 protein: CSVDGGGGKAFF

V gene: TRBV4-3
D gene: NA
J gene: TRBJ1-2
clone size: NA
CDR3 DNA: TGCGCCAGCAGCCAAACCAACAGGGAAGTAAGCTATGGCTACACCTTC
CDR3 protein: CASSQTNREVSYGYTF

V gene: TRBV5-5
D gene: NA
J gene: TRBJ1-4
clone size: once
CDR3 DNA: TGTGCCAGCAGCTACCAGGGGTGGGATGAAAAACTGTTTTTT
CDR3 protein: CASSYQGWDEKLFF

V gene: TRBV10-3
D gene: TRBD1
J gene: TRBJ1-2
clone size: NA
CDR3 DNA: TGTGCCATCAGTCCGGGACAGGGAACAGATGGCTACACCTTC
CDR3 protein: CAISPGQGTDGYTF

V gene: TRBV5-4
D gene: TRBD1
J gene: TRBJ1-4
clone size: NA
CDR3 DNA: TGTGCCACCCATAAAGGGGGCTTGCGAACTAATGAAAAACTGTTTTTT
CDR3 protein: CATHKGGLRTNEKLFF

V gene: TRBV19
D gene: NA
J gene: TRBJ1-4
clone size: NA
CDR3 DNA: TGTGCCAGTAGTATAGCGGCAAGACATGGGGAAAAACTGTTTTTT
CDR3 protein: CASSIAARHGEKLFF

V gene: TRBV5-1
D gene: TRBD2
J gene: TRBJ2-3
clone size: NA
CDR3 DNA: TGCGCCAGCAGCAGCCGGGTAGCGGGGAGCACAGATACGCAGTATTTT
CDR3 protein: CASSSRVAGSTDTQYF

V gene: TRBV11-1
D gene: TRBD1
J gene: TRBJ2-7
clone size: once
CDR3 DNA: TGTGCCAGCAGCCAAGGACAGGGTCCCTACGAGCAGTACTTC
CDR3 protein: CASSQGQGPYEQYF

V gene: TRBV2
D gene: NA
J gene: TRBJ2-3
clone size: NA
CDR3 DNA: TGTGCCAGCACCCTCGTGGGGGGCCTGAACACAGATACGCAGTATTTT
CDR3 protein: CASTLVGGLNTDTQYF

V gene: TRBV30
D gene: NA
J gene: TRBJ2-6
clone size: NA
CDR3 DNA: TGTGCCTGGAGTGTGGGGGGATCTGGGGCCAACGTCCTGACTTTC
CDR3 protein: CAWSVGGSGANVLTF

V gene: TRBV6-5
D gene: TRBD2
J gene: TRBJ2-7
clone size: NA
CDR3 DNA: TGTGCCAGCACCCCAGGGACTAGCGGGAGCTACGAGCAGTACTTC
CDR3 protein: CASTPGTSGSYEQYF

V gene: TRBV6-4
D gene: NA
J gene: TRBJ2-2
clone size: few
CDR3 DNA: TGTGCCAGCAGTGACCCGGCGTCCGGGGAGCTGTTTTTT
CDR3 protein: CASSDPASGELFF

V gene: TRBV6-5
D gene: NA
J gene: TRBJ1-5
clone size: once
CDR3 DNA: TGTGCCAGCAGAAGGGCTCCCAATCAGCCCCAGCATTTT
CDR3 protein: CASRRAPNQPQHF

V gene: TRBV18
D gene: NA
J gene: TRBJ1-1
clone size: NA
CDR3 DNA: TGTGCCAGCTCAACAGTGAACACTGAAGCTTTCTTT
CDR3 protein: CASSTVNTEAFF

V gene: TRBV18
D gene: TRBD2
J gene: TRBJ2-7
clone size: NA
CDR3 DNA: TGTGCCAGCTCACCATCCGGGACTAGCGGGGGTTCCTACGAGCAGTACTTC
CDR3 protein: CASSPSGTSGGSYEQYF

V gene: TRBV27
D gene: NA
J gene: TRBJ2-3
clone size: NA
CDR3 DNA: TGTGCCAGCAGTTCAGAGTTAGTCGATACGCAGTATTTT
CDR3 protein: CASSSELVDTQYF

V gene: TRBV29-1
D gene: NA
J gene: TRBJ2-1
clone size: NA
CDR3 DNA: TGCAGCTGTGCCGTTGCGAGCCCTGAGCAGTTCTTC
CDR3 protein: CSCAVASPEQFF

V gene: TRBV7-3
D gene: TRBD2
J gene: TRBJ2-1
clone size: NA
CDR3 DNA: TGTGCCAGCAGCCCTCTAGCGGGGCCCTACAATGAGCAGTTCTTC
CDR3 protein: CASSPLAGPYNEQFF

V gene: TRBV4-2
D gene: NA
J gene: TRBJ1-1
clone size: NA
CDR3 DNA: TGTGCCAGCAGCCGAGAAGGGGATACTGAAGCTTTCTTT
CDR3 protein: CASSREGDTEAFF

V gene: TRBV7-2
D gene: TRBD2
J gene: TRBJ2-5
clone size: NA
CDR3 DNA: TGTGCCAGCAGCCCAGCTGGTGGCGGGGGGACGAAGACCCAGTACTTC
CDR3 protein: CASSPAGGGGTKTQYF

V gene: TRBV7-2
D gene: TRBD1
J gene: TRBJ1-5
clone size: NA
CDR3 DNA: TGTGCCAGCAGCCCCGACCCGACAGGGGCCAGGCCCCAGCATTTT
CDR3 protein: CASSPDPTGARPQHF

V gene: TRBV6-6
D gene: NA
J gene: TRBJ1-1
clone size: NA
CDR3 DNA: TGTGCCAGCATGCCTGGACGAGCCACTGAAGCTTTCTTT
CDR3 protein: CASMPGRATEAFF

V gene: TRBV7-2
D gene: NA
J gene: TRBJ2-7
clone size: NA
CDR3 DNA: TGTGCCAGCAGCCCGGAGGGGGACAGCAAATACGAGCAGTACTTC
CDR3 protein: CASSPEGDSKYEQYF